Listed below are T cell receptor beta chains from one sample, sequenced in a study of tumor and adjacent non-tumor tissue in lung cancer. TCRdb passed the multiplex PCR reads through MiXCR, listing each CDR3 protein once. This table holds approximately 71,000 distinct CDR3 sequences, about 60% found once. The sequencing sample was made of lung tumor tissue. Receptors originate from a man aged 50 to 60 with non-small cell lung cancer. CDR3s include the opening cysteine and the closing phenylalanine or tryptophan. The order of the fields is D gene, J gene, V gene, clone size, CDR3 DNA, CDR3 protein. A D gene is named only where the DNA matches it firmly. Clone size appears in some rows only: once, few, many, or a class for an expanded clone.

>TRBD2|TRBJ2-3|TRBV7-9|few
TGTGCCAGCAGCAGTGGACTAGCGAGCACGGATACGCAGTATTTT
CASSSGLASTDTQYF
>NA|TRBJ1-2|TRBV29-1|few
TGCAGTCACAAGGGGCCTGATGGCTACACCTTC
CSHKGPDGYTF
>TRBD2|TRBJ2-1|TRBV28|many
TGTGCCAGCAGTTCAGAACTAGCGGGGGGCAGGTACAATGAGCAGTTCTTC
CASSSELAGGRYNEQFF
>NA|TRBJ2-7|TRBV6-2/TRBV6-3|NA
TGTGCCAGCAGTTACTTTAAAGGGAACTACGTGCAGTACTTC
CASSYFKGNYVQYF
>NA|TRBJ2-1|TRBV29-1|once
TGCAGCGTAACGACTAGCTGGAGGGACAACGAGCAGTTCTTC
CSVTTSWRDNEQFF
>NA|TRBJ2-3|TRBV29-1|many
TGCAGCGCCTCGAGGGAGTTCACTGATACGCAGTATTTT
CSASREFTDTQYF
>NA|TRBJ2-7|TRBV5-1|many
TGCGCCAGCAGCTACGGCTCCTACGAGCAGTACTTC
CASSYGSYEQYF
>NA|TRBJ2-3|TRBV5-5|once
TGTGCCAGCAGCTTTCCGGGGAGTCGCAGATACGCAGTATTT
CASSFPGSRRYAVF
>TRBD2|TRBJ2-1|TRBV14|NA
TGTGCCAGCAACCAAGAAACGGGAGGCGATGAGCGGTTCTTC
CASNQETGGDERFF
>NA|TRBJ2-6|TRBV4-2|NA
TGTGCCAGGAGCCACTCTCACACCTCTGGGGCCAACGTCCTGACCTTC
CARSHSHTSGANVLTF
>NA|TRBJ2-7|TRBV6-5|NA
TGTGACAGCAGGCCGTGGGACACTTCCTACGAGCAGTACTTC
CDSRPWDTSYEQYF
>NA|TRBJ2-5|TRBV12-3/TRBV12-4|few
TGTGCCAGCAGTTTAGGCAGGCAAGAGGCCCAGTACTTC
CASSLGRQEAQYF
>NA|TRBJ2-5|TRBV6-2/TRBV6-3|NA
TGTGCCAGCAGTTACTCGATCGTGCGGGGCTGGCAAGAGACCCAGTACTTC
CASSYSIVRGWQETQYF
>TRBD1|TRBJ1-4|TRBV28|NA
TGTGCCAGCAGGCTACAGGGGGCAAGGCCCTTTCCAACTAATGAAAAACTGTTTTTT
CASRLQGARPFPTNEKLFF
>TRBD1|TRBJ1-5|TRBV28|few
TGTGCCAGCAGTTTACAGGGGGCCGGGGGGCAGCCCCAGCATTTT
CASSLQGAGGQPQHF
>NA|TRBJ2-7|TRBV20-1|few
TGCAGTGCTAACACAGGGAATGAGCAGTACTTC
CSANTGNEQYF
>TRBD2|TRBJ2-1|TRBV11-1|NA
TGTGCCAGCAGCGTAAAGCGGGAGGTGGGGGTGCAGCTCTTC
CASSVKREVGVQLF
>TRBD2|TRBJ2-5|TRBV5-1|NA
TGCGCCAGCAGCTTGAAGTTGGCGGGAGATGAGACCCAGTACTTC
CASSLKLAGDETQYF
>NA|TRBJ2-7|TRBV6-6|many
TGTGCCAGCCGTCTACAGGGACGGAGTTACGAGCAGTACTTC
CASRLQGRSYEQYF
>TRBD1|TRBJ2-7|TRBV6-2/TRBV6-3|many
TGTGCCAGCAGAAGGGACAGGGGAGAGCAGTACTTC
CASRRDRGEQYF
>NA|TRBJ1-6|TRBV4-1|NA
TGCGCCAGCAGCCCCGTAGGGAGATTCCCACCCCTCCACTTT
CASSPVGRFPPLHF
>NA|TRBJ1-1|TRBV20-1|NA
TGCAGTGCTATACAGGGAGTTAACACTGAAGCTTTCTTT
CSAIQGVNTEAFF
>NA|TRBJ1-1|TRBV11-2|NA
TGTGCCAGCAGCTCCCCAGGACCACCCTATGAAGCCTTCTTT
CASSSPGPPYEAFF
>TRBD1|TRBJ2-5|TRBV20-1|NA
TGCAGTGCTAGAGCGACAGGGGGGTCTTTGGAGACCCAGTACTTC
CSARATGGSLETQYF
>NA|TRBJ2-7|TRBV7-9|NA
TGTGCCAACAGTTCCCTCCTACAGGGATACGAGCAGTACTTC
CANSSLLQGYEQYF
>TRBD1|TRBJ1-4|TRBV4-1|NA
TGCGCCAGCAGCCCACTCGGGACAGGACCCGAGAGACTGCTTTTT
CASSPLGTGPERLLF